This record covers a single T cell receptor beta chain. As processed by the authors: By means of reference gene primer amplification, nucleated cell counts were estimated. Generated by immunoSEQ multiplex PCR, the TCRdb table keeps only in-frame clones and is missing some. V and J calls and clone size are copied from that table; D and trimming were computed from the DNA. The sample holds 110,000 to 150,000 clones, about 80% seen once. CDR3 size: 16 residues. Germline trimming cut 5 bases from V and 2 bases from J; bases unmatched to any gene: 9. CDR1 is MDHEN and CDR2 is SYDVKM in the germline V gene. This specimen comes from a study of blood T cell repertoires in COVID-19. The overall study: Donors in the United States, Italy and Spain gave samples during acute or convalescent COVID-19.

This TCR came from a woman aged 45-59 years who had recovered from COVID-19. V usage is TRBV28 and J usage is TRBJ2-1; 7 bases align to TRBD1. Material: PBMCs or T cells enriched from blood (not recorded which). The chain's CDR3 is CASSTPRGQTYNEQFF. In DNA, the CDR3 is TGTGCCAGCAGTACCCCACGGGGACAGACCTACAATGAGCAGTTCTTC.